This is a list of T cell receptor beta chains from one sample in a study of T cell repertoires in cytomegalovirus infection. Their cognate antigens are unknown. MiXCR was run by TCRdb on the reads, yielding one entry per CDR3 protein. The sample includes about 470,000 distinct CDR3 sequences, roughly 46% seen only once; the top ten take 35% to 50%. The sample here was cultured PBMCs, taken from culture after CMV antigen stimulation. These receptors were collected from a human donor in good health (CMV status not recorded). Some clones in this sample may be carry-over from other donors' samples. Both conserved end residues are part of each CDR3. The order of the fields is J gene, clone size, V gene, D gene, CDR3 DNA, CDR3 protein. D genes are given only for firm matches. The size entry is marked missing in some rows and otherwise reads once, few, many or a size class.

>TRBJ2-5|few|TRBV12-3/TRBV12-4|-
TGTGCCAGCAGTTTCGGAGCGACCCCGTTTAGGGCCCAGTACTTC
CASSFGATPFRAQYF
>TRBJ2-7|-|TRBV19|TRBD1
TGTGCCAGTAGTTACGACAGGGGAACCTACGAGCAGTACTTC
CASSYDRGTYEQYF
>TRBJ1-5|once|TRBV7-6|TRBD1
TGTGCCAGCTCGGGGGACAGCGAGGTCGATCAGCCCCAGCATTTT
CASSGDSEVDQPQHF
>TRBJ2-1|few|TRBV6-2/TRBV6-3|-
TGTGCCAGCAGTTCGCTTAGGACATTCAGCTCCTACAATGAGCAGTTCTTC
CASSSLRTFSSYNEQFF
>TRBJ2-1|few|TRBV27|TRBD2
TGTGCCAGCAGTTGGGGACTAGGTGACAATGAGCAGTTCTTC
CASSWGLGDNEQFF
>TRBJ1-1|-|TRBV7-8|TRBD1
TGTGCCAGCAGCTTAGCCGCAGGGGGTCTAAACACTGAAGCTTTCTTT
CASSLAAGGLNTEAFF
>TRBJ1-5|many|TRBV12-3/TRBV12-4|-
TGTGCCAGCAGTCGGGGTGGCAATCAGCCCCAGCATTTT
CASSRGGNQPQHF
>TRBJ2-1|-|TRBV7-6|TRBD1
TGTGCCAGCAACTTAGGACAGGGGAATGAGCAGTTCTTC
CASNLGQGNEQFF
>TRBJ1-4|many|TRBV7-2|-
TGTGCCAGCAGCCTCACAGGGTTCGGTAATGAAAAACTGTTTTTT
CASSLTGFGNEKLFF
>TRBJ2-3|-|TRBV2|-
TGTGCCGTACAAGGACTGCCAGATACGCAGTATTTT
CAVQGLPDTQYF
>TRBJ2-7|few|TRBV10-3|-
TGTGCCATCAGTTCCCCCTGGGGGGACACCTTAGAGCAGTACTTC
CAISSPWGDTLEQYF
>TRBJ2-5|-|TRBV5-4|-
TGTGCCAGCAGCTTGGCTCTCCAGACCCAAGAGACCCAGTACTTC
CASSLALQTQETQYF
>TRBJ2-4|-|TRBV19|-
TGTGCCAGTAGTATCACAGGGGCCAAAAACATTCAGTACTTC
CASSITGAKNIQYF
>TRBJ2-1|once|TRBV11-2|-
TGTGCCAGCAGCGGGATTGGCGGTTCCTACAATGAGCAGTTCTTC
CASSGIGGSYNEQFF
>TRBJ2-7|few|TRBV7-2|TRBD2
TGTGCCAGCAGCTGGGGGGGGGGAGAGCAGTACTTC
CASSWGGGEQYF
>TRBJ2-5|few|TRBV6-2/TRBV6-3|TRBD2
TGTGCCAGCAGTTACTGGGCTAGCGGGGTCCAAGAGACCCAGTACTTC
CASSYWASGVQETQYF
>TRBJ2-3|-|TRBV27|TRBD2
TGTGCCAGCAGTGATACTAGCGGGGGAACCTCATACACAGATACGCAGTATTTT
CASSDTSGGTSYTDTQYF
>TRBJ2-2|-|TRBV7-2|-
TGTGCCAGCAACCAGCCCATAATCAACACCGGGGAGCTGTTTTTT
CASNQPIINTGELFF
>TRBJ2-2|few|TRBV7-8|-
TGTGCCAGCAGCGGACGGGACATTTGGGCCGGGGAGCTGTTTTTT
CASSGRDIWAGELFF
>TRBJ1-1|-|TRBV19|-
TGTGCCAGTAGTATAGTGGGTAGCAACACTGAAGCTTTCTTT
CASSIVGSNTEAFF
>TRBJ2-7|few|TRBV18|-
TGTGCCAGCTCACCAGGGAGGCCCAACGAGCAGTACTTC
CASSPGRPNEQYF
>TRBJ1-1|-|TRBV5-4|-
TGTGCCAGCAGCCCCCACGGAGTACCGGGCACTGAAGCTTTCTTT
CASSPHGVPGTEAFF
>TRBJ2-7|-|TRBV7-8|-
TGTGCCAGCAGCCGTGGGGCCGGAAGAGGACAAACCTACGAGCAGTACTTC
CASSRGAGRGQTYEQYF
>TRBJ2-1|few|TRBV20-1|-
TGCAGTGCTCAAACCGGGACAAACAATGAGCAGTTCTTC
CSAQTGTNNEQFF
>TRBJ1-5|few|TRBV10-3|TRBD1
TGTGCCATCAGTGATCAAGACAGGGGGCAACAGCCCCAGCATTTT
CAISDQDRGQQPQHF
>TRBJ1-4|few|TRBV7-9|TRBD1
TGTGCCAGCAGCTCCGGGACAGGGGGCTTCACTAATGAAAAACTGTTTTTT
CASSSGTGGFTNEKLFF
>TRBJ1-3|-|TRBV6-6|-
TGTGCCAGCAGTTACTCGGCCGGGACCTCCCGCGGGGACACCATATATTTT
CASSYSAGTSRGDTIYF
>TRBJ2-2|-|TRBV7-2|TRBD2
TGTGCCAGCAGCTACGCGGGGGGGACGAACACCGGGGAGCTGTTTTTT
CASSYAGGTNTGELFF
>TRBJ1-2|few|TRBV7-2|-
TGTGCCAGCAGCTTCGGGCAGGGTGAGGGCTACACCTTC
CASSFGQGEGYTF
>TRBJ2-7|once|TRBV4-1|-
TGCGCCAGCAGCCAAGAAGATGGAGGCCCCTACGAGCAGTACTTC
CASSQEDGGPYEQYF
>TRBJ2-1|once|TRBV27|TRBD2
TGTGCCAGCAGTTTATCTAGCGGGCCCACCTACAATGAGCAGTTCTTC
CASSLSSGPTYNEQFF
>TRBJ2-1|few|TRBV27|TRBD2
TGTGCCAGCAGTGGGTTAGCGGGAGGGTTTCGGGACAATGAGCAGTTCTTC
CASSGLAGGFRDNEQFF
>TRBJ1-5|few|TRBV15|-
TGTGCCACCAGCAGAGATCGTGGTAGCAATCAGCCCCAGCATTTT
CATSRDRGSNQPQHF
>TRBJ2-3|-|TRBV20-1|TRBD2
TGCAGTGCTAAGAAAGCCCTAGCGGGAGGAGATACGCAGTATTTT
CSAKKALAGGDTQYF
>TRBJ2-7|-|TRBV7-8|TRBD1
TGTGCCAGCAGCGTAAACACAGGGGGTAGCTCCTACGAGCAGTACTTC
CASSVNTGGSSYEQYF
>TRBJ1-1|few|TRBV27|-
TGTGCCAGCAGTTTATCTCTGGGAGGTTACACTGAAGCTTTCTTT
CASSLSLGGYTEAFF